This entry concerns a single T cell receptor (beta chain). Run at survey level, the immunoSEQ assay was version v3.0. This table comes from immunoSEQ multiplex PCR, and its TCRdb copy is limited to in-frame clones, with some not included. The data contain under 20,000 clones, 65% to 85% of them singletons. The CDR3 consists of 15 residues. From germline, CDR1 is MNHEY and CDR2 SMNVEV (reference sequence). Between the trimmed V and J ends, which lost 5 bases and 1 base, there was a span of 14 bases. This entry belongs to a study of long-term antiretroviral therapy in people with HIV. People in the study who had HIV all got their treatment in the United States.

This sample comprised unsorted PBMCs, obtained 0.1 years before starting antiretroviral therapy. This TCR was sampled from a man aged 18 to 30 with HIV. The chain has TRBV27 and TRBJ1-1, with D perhaps TRBD1 (5 bases). The CDR3 sequence: CASSPRPTGNTEAFF. CDR3 bases: TGTGCCAGCAGTCCCCGACCCACAGGGAACACTGAAGCTTTCTTT.